Sequencing of this T cell receptor beta chain was carried out in a study of identical twins. Each CDR3 protein gets one entry after TCRdb re-called the 5' RACE reads with MiXCR. The sample lists about 300,000 distinct CDR3 sequences, 9% to 15% occurring once. The same specimen was also included in a second study, on yellow fever vaccine responses in identical twins.

The specimen was CD8+ T cells sorted from blood. The clonotype originates from a woman under 30 in good health.

The DNA of the CDR3 is TGTGCCAGCAGGACCGCGACTACAGATACGCAGTATTTT. It codes for CASRTATTDTQYF. The chain employs TRBV2 and TRBJ2-3; D uncertain. CDR3 size: 13 residues. Trimming pared 6 bases from V and 3 bases from J, leaving 10 bases between. Germline-derived CDR1 and CDR2 are SNHLY and FYNNEI. Complete variable domain (other parts from reference TRBV2 and TRBJ2-3): EPEVTQTPSHQVTQMGQEVILRCVPISNHLYFYWYRQILGQKVEFLVSFYNNEISEKSEIFDDQFSVERPDGSNFTLKIRSTKLEDSAMYFCASRTATTDTQYFGPGTRLTVL.